The T cell receptor (beta chain) under discussion was sequenced for a study of cytomegalovirus exposure and HLA in healthy donors. The PCR used 60 Vbeta and 13 Jbeta primers. Profiling relied on immunoSEQ multiplex PCR, and the TCRdb table lists in-frame clones only, not all of them. In all, the sample yields about 75,000 clones. Germline V gene sequence: CDR1 SGHTS, CDR2 YDEGEE. The CDR3 consists of 14 residues. The junction had 0 bases not matched to a gene; V was cut back by 0 bases and J by 1 base. General study findings and limits: Altogether, 160 or so TCR beta chains were recorded as cytomegalovirus-associated.

As concerns this clone: Its antigen is unidentified.

The sequenced material came from PBMCs. This rearrangement joins TRBV5-8 to TRBJ1-1, with 7 bases that match TRBD1. The sequence was obtained from a man aged 40-55 years in good health and CMV-seronegative. Here the CDR3 DNA reads TGTGCCAGCAGCTTGGGGACAGGGAACACTGAAGCTTTCTTT. Translation gives CASSLGTGNTEAFF. The full variable domain, with the rest looked up from reference TRBV5-8 and TRBJ1-1, is EAGVTQSPTHLIKTRGQQATLRCSPISGHTSVYWYQQALGLGLQFLLWYDEGEERNRGNFPPRFSGRQFPNYSSELNVNALELEDSALYLCASSLGTGNTEAFFGQGTRLTVV.